These T cell receptor beta chains were read from a single sample in a study of CD8 T cells in Susac syndrome. MiXCR, run by TCRdb on the immunoSEQ multiplex PCR reads, gives a single entry per CDR3 protein. The repertoire includes more than 90,000 distinct CDR3 sequences, just under 95% of them detected once, and about 0.087% sits in the top ten. The material sequenced was CD4+ T cells from PBMCs. The receptors here all came from a human donor with multiple sclerosis. CDR3s include the opening cysteine and the closing phenylalanine or tryptophan. A D gene is named only where the DNA matches it firmly. Expanded clones are given a class, and other clones once, few, many or no size at all.

d_call j_call v_call clone_size cdr3_aa cdr3_nt
TRBD2 TRBJ2-3 TRBV7-9 once CASSLLLAGGTDTQYF TGTGCCAGCAGCCTCTTGCTAGCGGGGGGCACAGATACGCAGTATTTT
. TRBJ2-5 TRBV6-1 . CASSLVRATETQYF TGTGCCAGCAGCTTGGTCCGGGCAACAGAGACCCAGTACTTC
. TRBJ1-2 TRBV6-6 . CASRWGSNYGYTF TGTGCCAGCAGGTGGGGGAGTAACTATGGCTACACCTTC
. TRBJ2-7 TRBV28 once CASSLRPGGYEQYF TGTGCCAGCAGTTTAAGGCCCGGGGGATACGAGCAGTACTTC
. TRBJ2-3 TRBV15 . CATSRDRPDTQYF TGTGCCACCAGCAGAGATCGGCCAGATACGCAGTATTTT
. TRBJ1-2 TRBV29-1 . CSVHRDGGYYGYTF TGCAGCGTCCATCGGGACGGCGGCTACTATGGCTACACCTTC
. TRBJ2-7 TRBV27 once CASSPLGDTSYEQYF TGTGCCAGCAGTCCCCTCGGGGACACCTCCTACGAGCAGTACTTC
. TRBJ1-4 TRBV19 . CASSISGPSPTGLFF TGTGCCAGTAGTATATCCGGGCCGAGCCCGACGGGACTGTTTTTT
TRBD1 TRBJ1-5 TRBV19 . CASSQDRGGNQPQHF TGTGCCAGTAGCCAGGACAGGGGAGGGAATCAGCCCCAGCATTTT
. TRBJ2-7 TRBV27 few CASTTVSLGRQYF TGTGCCAGCACCACAGTATCCCTGGGCCGGCAGTACTTC
. TRBJ2-5 TRBV3-1 . CASSQDSGFQETQYF TGTGCCAGCAGCCAAGATTCAGGGTTCCAAGAGACCCAGTACTTC
. TRBJ1-1 TRBV12-3/TRBV12-4 . CASSPPRREAFF TGTGCCAGCAGCCCTCCCAGGCGTGAAGCTTTCTTT
. TRBJ1-1 TRBV25-1 . CASRGYVRNTEAFF TGTGCCAGCAGGGGCTACGTCCGTAACACTGAAGCTTTCTTT
. TRBJ1-1 TRBV27 . CASRAFGGRGETEAFF TGTGCCAGCAGGGCCTTTGGGGGCAGAGGGGAAACTGAAGCTTTCTTT
. TRBJ2-3 TRBV11-2 once CASSLGEADTQYF TGTGCCAGCAGCTTAGGCGAAGCAGATACGCAGTATTTT
TRBD1 TRBJ1-2 TRBV27 once CASRPWDRSNYGYTF TGTGCCAGCAGGCCATGGGACAGGTCTAACTATGGCTACACCTTC
. TRBJ1-1 TRBV4-1 . CASSKYRGPNLRIPEAFF TGCGCCAGCAGCAAATATAGGGGACCAAACCTGAGGATCCCTGAAGCTTTCTTT
. TRBJ2-7 TRBV20-1 . CSARRDAAYEQYF TGCAGTGCTAGGCGGGACGCCGCCTACGAGCAGTACTTC
. TRBJ1-4 TRBV20-1 . CSSGGATNEKLFF TGCAGCAGTGGGGGGGCAACTAATGAAAAACTGTTTTTT
. TRBJ1-5 TRBV7-9 . CASSLAGGQPQHF TGTGCCAGCAGCTTAGCGGGAGGACAGCCCCAGCATTTT
. TRBJ1-5 TRBV18 few CASSPTGNQPQHF TGTGCCAGCTCACCCACAGGTAATCAGCCCCAGCATTTT
. TRBJ1-1 TRBV7-9 . CASSGLRNTEAFF TGTGCCAGCAGCGGGCTTAGGAACACTGAAGCTTTCTTT
TRBD2 TRBJ2-5 TRBV20-1 . CSARGLAGGGTQYF TGCAGTGCTAGGGGACTAGCTGGGGGAGGGACCCAGTACTTC
TRBD2 TRBJ2-5 TRBV4-2 . CASSQGGGTSHETQYF TGTGCCAGCAGCCAAGGGGGTGGGACTAGCCATGAGACCCAGTACTTC
. TRBJ1-6 TRBV30 . CAWSIADNSPLHF TGTGCCTGGAGTATCGCCGATAATTCACCCCTCCACTTT
. TRBJ2-3 TRBV7-2 once CASSLWDTQYF TGTGCCAGCAGCTTATGGGATACGCAGTATTTT
. TRBJ2-3 TRBV7-2 . CASGGTLGTETQYF TGTGCCAGCGGGGGGACTCTCGGCACAGAAACGCAGTATTTT
. TRBJ2-7 TRBV18 . CASSPKVLGLVYEQYF TGTGCCAGCTCACCAAAAGTTTTAGGGCTCGTCTACGAGCAGTACTTC
. TRBJ1-1 TRBV12-3/TRBV12-4 . CASSPWGPEGAFF TGTGCCAGCAGTCCGTGGGGCCCCGAGGGGGCTTTCTTT
TRBD1 TRBJ2-7 TRBV7-9 few CASSYSRTGNYEQYF TGTGCCAGCAGCTACTCGAGGACAGGCAACTACGAGCAGTACTTC
TRBD2 TRBJ2-5 TRBV20-1 . CSAFQGASGLKAQYF TGCAGTGCTTTCCAAGGGGCTAGCGGGTTGAAGGCCCAGTACTTC
TRBD1 TRBJ1-1 TRBV24-1 . CATITGQGYTEAFF TGTGCCACCATAACCGGACAGGGATACACTGAAGCTTTCTTT
TRBD2 TRBJ2-3 TRBV19 . CASRDAGGRTDTQYF TGTGCCAGTCGAGACGCGGGGGGTCGCACAGATACGCAGTATTTT
. TRBJ2-7 TRBV6-2/TRBV6-3 . CATKREFDSYEQYF TGTGCCACCAAAAGGGAGTTTGACTCCTACGAGCAGTACTTC
TRBD2 TRBJ2-1 TRBV3-1 . CASSLRTSDSYNEQFF TGTGCCAGCAGCCTCAGGACTAGCGACTCCTACAATGAGCAGTTCTTC
. TRBJ2-3 TRBV20-1 . CSATVAARTDTQYF TGCAGTGCTACGGTGGCAGCTCGCACAGATACGCAGTATTTT
TRBD1 TRBJ2-5 TRBV7-9 . CASSLYGQGAVETQYF TGTGCCAGCAGCTTATACGGACAGGGGGCAGTGGAGACCCAGTACTTC
TRBD2 TRBJ2-1 TRBV6-5 . CASSYSRLAGSYNEQFF TGTGCCAGCAGTTACTCACGTCTAGCGGGGTCCTACAATGAGCAGTTCTTC
TRBD1 TRBJ2-6 TRBV24-1 . CATSDPTGGDSGANVLTF TGTGCCACCAGTGACCCGACAGGGGGGGACTCTGGGGCCAACGTCCTGACTTTC
TRBD1 TRBJ2-1 TRBV2 . CASTRTGGNEQFF TGTGCCAGCACGAGGACAGGGGGAAATGAGCAGTTCTTC
TRBD2 TRBJ2-5 TRBV28 . CASSLDRGRETQYF TGTGCCAGCAGTTTGGATCGCGGGAGGGAGACCCAGTACTTC